Below are 27 T cell receptor beta chains sequenced from a single sample in a study of neurological immune-mediated disorders. TCRdb re-called the 5' RACE reads through MiXCR, storing one row per CDR3 protein. The sample has roughly 62,000 distinct CDR3 sequences, 2.5% seen once. The sequencing sample was made of PBMCs. The receptors were sampled from a man between 50 and 59 years old with multiple sclerosis.

This clonotype occurred many times. This chain joins TRBV21-1 and TRBJ2-5. TRBV21-1 is described as a pseudogene. The CDR3 sequence is 12 residues long. The CDR3 sequence: CARVTDQETQYF. Here the CDR3 DNA reads TGTGCCAGAGTCACCGACCAAGAGACCCAGTACTTC.

This clonotype was seen repeatedly, ten times or more. J is TRBJ2-5 and V is TRBV18, with unresolved D. The ends were cut back, 0 bases at V and 5 bases at J, with 10 bases in the middle. There are 14 residues in the CDR3. CDR1 KGHSH and CDR2 LQKENI come from the germline V gene. This CDR3 reads CASSPPNRPETQYF. As DNA, the CDR3 is TGTGCCAGCTCACCACCGAACAGACCGGAGACCCAGTACTTC.

This clonotype came up many times. The V gene is TRBV6-2 or TRBV6-3, the J gene TRBJ2-2, with 8 positions matching TRBD1. Germline values: CDR1 MNHEY, CDR2 SVGEGT. This CDR3 contains 13 residues. Unmatched junction bases numbered 1, after V lost 6 bases and J lost 4 bases. CDR3 coding DNA: TGTGCCAGCAGGACAGGGGTCACCGGGGAGCTGTTTTTT. Translation: CASRTGVTGELFF.

The sample holds many counts of this clonotype. The chain couples TRBV11-1 to TRBJ2-3, with D unclear. The CDR3 covers 13 residues. Germline CDR1 and CDR2: SGHAT and FQDESV (reference sequence). With 5 bases removed from V and 3 bases from J, the gap between germline ends came to 9 bases. In DNA, the CDR3 is TGTGCCAGCAGCCCCCAGCAAACAGATACGCAGTATTTT. Translation: CASSPQQTDTQYF.

This chain connects TRBV5-1 to TRBJ1-1; 7 bases are shared with TRBD1. CDR1 is SGHRS and CDR2 is YFSETQ in the germline V gene. The CDR3 length is 14 residues. Trimming took 4 bases from V and 5 from J; bases not matched to a gene: 8. The CDR3 DNA reads as TGCGCCAGCAGCATCCGACAGGGTTGGACTGAAGCTTTCTTT. It translates to CASSIRQGWTEAFF.

This clonotype came up many times. CDR3 sequence: CASAGGQRATDTQYF. The DNA of the CDR3 is TGTGCCAGCGCGGGGGGCCAGCGGGCGACAGATACGCAGTATTTT. This sequence joins TRBV7-9 and TRBJ2-3; 8 nucleotides line up with TRBD2. Trimming removed 8 bases from V and 3 bases from J; junction bases left unmatched: 10. This CDR3 spans 15 amino acids. The germline CDR1 and CDR2 sequences are SEHNR and FQNEAQ (reference sequence).

This clonotype has at least ten counts. This rearrangement joins TRBV20-1 to TRBJ1-5, with a weak D call TRBD1 (6 bases). Deletions cut 0 bases from V and 7 bases from J, with 19 bases between. The CDR3 has 16 amino acids. Germline V gene lookup returns CDR1 DFQATT and CDR2 SNEGSKA (reference sequence). Here the CDR3 DNA reads TGCAGTGCTAGAGATCGCCGACAGGCGCAGGGACAGCCCCAGCATTTT. Its protein product is CSARDRRQAQGQPQHF.

This clonotype was counted ten times or more. This chain uses TRBV7-2 with TRBJ1-2, with unresolved D. Germline V gene sequence: CDR1 SGHTA, CDR2 FQGNSA. Trimming removed 3 bases from V and 7 bases from J, with 9 bases in between. The CDR3 consists of 12 residues. CDR3 loop: CASSLQRAGYTF. The CDR3 region has the DNA TGTGCCAGCAGCTTGCAAAGGGCTGGCTACACCTTC.

This clonotype was counted many times. In DNA, the CDR3 is TGTGCCACCAGCAGAGATGAGGGCGCCGAGCAGTACTTC. Its translation is CATSRDEGAEQYF. V and J are TRBV15 and TRBJ2-7; perhaps TRBD2 as D (5 bases). V was clipped by 0 bases and J by 6 bases, with 9 bases between them. Germline loops: CDR1 LNHNV, CDR2 YYDKDF (reference sequence). This CDR3 contains 13 residues.

Comment on this clonotype: Its ends do not fully match the called genes, so a read error is possible. V and J are TRBV7-8 and TRBJ1-6; D unresolved. The CDR3 covers 13 residues. CDR1 and CDR2 (germline): SGHVS, FQNEAQ. CDR3 sequence: CASTDAGNSTLNF. CDR3 DNA sequence: TGTGCCAGCACCGACGCTGGTAATTCAACCCTCAACTTT.

This clonotype was counted ten times or more. V gene TRBV6-2 or TRBV6-3 combines with J gene TRBJ2-1, with 10 bases matching TRBD2. Trimming took 5 bases from V and 15 from J; bases not matched to a gene: 16. This CDR3 has 15 amino acids. Germline CDR1 and CDR2: MNHEY and SVGEGT. This CDR3 reads CASSDPGTSASSGFF. The CDR3 DNA is TGTGCCAGCAGTGACCCCGGGACTAGCGCCTCGAGTGGGTTCTTC.

The chain recombines TRBV15 with TRBJ2-7; perhaps D is TRBD1 or TRBD2 (5 bases each). The V and J ends lost 0 bases and 7 bases respectively, with 16 bases between them. The CDR3 loop spans 15 amino acids. From germline, CDR1 is LNHNV and CDR2 YYDKDF (reference sequence). CDR3 residues: CATSREGVVGHEQYF. The CDR3 DNA reads TGTGCCACCAGCAGAGAGGGGGTGGTAGGGCATGAGCAGTACTTC.

This clonotype was seen many times. The rearrangement links TRBV3-1 to TRBJ1-5, with D tentatively TRBD1 (5 bases). V lost 0 bases and J 6 bases, leaving 12 bases between the germline ends. Germline V gives CDR1 LGHDT, CDR2 YNNKEL (reference sequence). The CDR3 loop spans 15 amino acids. CDR3 coding DNA: TGTGCCAGCAGCCAAGAGGGCGGGGGGACTCAGCCCCAGCATTTT. It codes for CASSQEGGGTQPQHF.

This clonotype was counted at least ten times. This chain uses TRBV12-3 or TRBV12-4 with TRBJ1-5; the D is unclear. The CDR3 has 14 residues. Deletions cut 1 base from V and 9 bases from J, with 13 bases between. The CDR3 spells CASSLGGSATPQHF. The CDR3, as DNA: TGTGCCAGCAGTTTAGGCGGGAGCGCCACGCCCCAGCATTTT.

In its sample, this clonotype was seen many times. The genes are TRBV7-2 and TRBJ2-6, with D possibly being TRBD1 or TRBD2 (5 bases each). This CDR3 has 17 amino acids. CDR1 is SGHTA and CDR2 is FQGNSA in the germline V gene. The V end lost 2 bases, the J end lost 0 bases, and 11 bases lay between the germline ends. CDR3 sequence: CASSLSGTSSGANVLTF. The CDR3 coding sequence is TGTGCCAGCAGCTTATCGGGGACCTCCTCTGGGGCCAACGTCCTGACTTTC.

This clonotype came up many times. The J gene is TRBJ2-3, the V gene TRBV20-1; 12 positions match TRBD2. The CDR3 sequence is 15 residues long. Germline trimming cut 3 bases from V and 2 bases from J; bases unmatched to any gene: 3. Germline V CDR1 and CDR2: DFQATT, SNEGSKA (reference sequence). CDR3 in amino acids: CSARTSGGYTDTQYF. CDR3 bases: TGCAGTGCTAGGACTAGCGGGGGATACACAGATACGCAGTATTTT.

CDR3 bases: TGTGCCAGCAGTAAGGGACAGGATGGAAACACCATATATTTT. Translation: CASSKGQDGNTIYF. V and J are TRBV12-3 or TRBV12-4 and TRBJ1-3; 8 bases map to TRBD1. This CDR3 contains 14 residues. V dropped 5 bases and J dropped 3; count of bases not matched to a gene: 3.

Ten or more counts support this clonotype. The V and J genes are TRBV5-1 and TRBJ2-7, with D uncertain. Germline V gene lookup returns CDR1 SGHRS and CDR2 YFSETQ. Trimming shortened V by 0 bases and J by 3 bases, and 7 bases separated the two germline ends. The CDR3 runs 13 residues. The CDR3 loop is CASSLGHFYEQYF. In DNA, the CDR3 is TGCGCCAGCAGCTTGGGGCATTTCTACGAGCAGTACTTC.

This clonotype was detected a few times. Just one base apart from a much larger clone, this may be a read error. In DNA, the CDR3 is TGCAGTGCTAGAGATCATGGCAAATTTAACACTGAAGCTTTCTTT. Its translation is CSARDHGKFNTEAFF. The V gene is TRBV20-1, the J gene TRBJ1-1; no definite D call. The germline V gene has CDR1 DFQATT and CDR2 SNEGSKA (reference sequence). V was shortened by 0 bases and J by 2 bases, with 13 bases between the two germline ends. The CDR3 spans 15 residues.

This clonotype counts as medium-sized. The CDR3 is CATSDAQYTEAFF. The CDR3 nucleotides read TGTGCCACCAGTGACGCACAGTACACTGAAGCTTTCTTT. J is TRBJ1-1 and V is TRBV24-1; no definite D call. From germline, CDR1 is KGHDR and CDR2 SFDVKD. V lost 4 bases and J lost 3, with 8 bases in between. The CDR3 contains 13 residues.

This clonotype was seen many times. The rearrangement joins TRBV27 to TRBJ2-1; tentatively, D is TRBD2 (5 bases). The V gene lost 5 bases and the J gene lost 0 bases, with 17 bases spanning the gap. CDR1 is MNHEY and CDR2 is SMNVEV in the germline V gene (reference sequence). This CDR3 is 17 amino acids long. The chain's CDR3 is CASSSSVSGYSYNEQFF. The CDR3 nucleotides are TGTGCCAGCAGTAGCTCGGTAAGCGGATACTCCTACAATGAGCAGTTCTTC.

This clonotype was counted at least ten times. The CDR3 coding sequence is TGTGCCGGAGGGACAGGCCAAGAGACCCAGTACTTC. Its translation: CAGGTGQETQYF. The chain joins TRBV6-6 to TRBJ2-5; TRBD1 matches at 8 bases. J gave up 1 base and V 11 bases, and 3 bases lay outside the gene matches. The CDR3 extends over 12 amino acids. From germline, CDR1 is MNHNY and CDR2 SVGAGI (reference sequence).

This clonotype was seen at least ten times. CDR3 coding DNA: TGTGCCAGCAGCAGAAGCGGGCAGAACAATGAGCAGTTCTTC. It is translated as CASSRSGQNNEQFF. The rearrangement joins TRBV7-3 to TRBJ2-1, with D possibly matching TRBD2 (6 bases). This CDR3 spans 14 amino acids. V was shortened by 5 bases and J by 5 bases, with 13 bases between the two germline ends. Germline lookup yields CDR1 SGHTA and CDR2 FQGTGA.

This clonotype was seen at least ten times. The V gene is TRBV9, the J gene TRBJ1-6; weak D call: TRBD1 (6 bases). This CDR3 contains 14 residues. Germline V gene data show CDR1 as SGDLS and CDR2 as YYNGEE. V lost 1 base and J 8 bases, leaving 10 bases between the germline ends. CDR3 sequence reads: CASSVRAGDSPLHF. The DNA for the CDR3 is TGTGCCAGCAGCGTACGGGCAGGGGATTCACCCCTCCACTTT.

This clonotype was seen a few times. A read error may explain this, as a much larger clone is one base away. The V and J genes are TRBV27 and TRBJ1-6; no clear D gene. The CDR3 extends over 15 amino acids. Germline V gives CDR1 MNHEY, CDR2 SMNVEV (reference sequence). DNA of the CDR3: TGTGCCAGCAGTTTTCTCGGCGGACTGGATTCACCCCTCAACTTT. Translating it yields CASSFLGGLDSPLNF.

At least ten counts were recorded for this clonotype. The genes are TRBV7-6 and TRBJ2-6; D could derive from TRBD1 or TRBD2 (5 bases each). Trimming pared 5 bases from V and 4 bases from J, leaving 15 bases between. Germline CDR1 is SGHVS and CDR2 is FNYEAQ. The CDR3 sequence is 16 residues long. CDR3 sequence: CASSRRLGEGANVLTF. CDR3 bases: TGTGCCAGCAGCCGCCGTCTAGGGGAGGGGGCCAACGTCCTGACTTTC.

This clonotype was observed at least ten times. This rearrangement joins TRBV4-2 to TRBJ2-3; the D is unclear. The V gene lost 2 bases and the J gene lost 2 bases, with 5 bases spanning the gap. The CDR3 runs to 13 residues. In germline, CDR1 is LGHNA, CDR2 YNFKEQ. CDR3 nucleotides: TGTGCCAGCAGCCAACCCCCCACAGATACGCAGTATTTT. Translation: CASSQPPTDTQYF.